This TCR beta chain was sequenced during a study of blood T cell repertoires in COVID-19. J was trimmed by 3 bases and V by 4 bases; bases with no gene match: 13. The CDR3 loop spans 16 amino acids. Germline CDR1 and CDR2: SGDLS and YYNGEE. Produced via immunoSEQ multiplex PCR; TCRdb's table is partial and in-frame only. The sample includes about 36,000 clones, 70% to 90% of them seen just once. The sample was peripheral blood. The J gene is TRBJ2-7, the V gene TRBV9; 7 bases are a match to TRBD1. The origin of this receptor is a human donor in a cohort sampled during active COVID-19. CDR3 bases: TGTGCCAGCAGCCCCGAGACAGGGCGACTTATCTACGAGCAGTACTTC. It yields the protein CASSPETGRLIYEQYF.